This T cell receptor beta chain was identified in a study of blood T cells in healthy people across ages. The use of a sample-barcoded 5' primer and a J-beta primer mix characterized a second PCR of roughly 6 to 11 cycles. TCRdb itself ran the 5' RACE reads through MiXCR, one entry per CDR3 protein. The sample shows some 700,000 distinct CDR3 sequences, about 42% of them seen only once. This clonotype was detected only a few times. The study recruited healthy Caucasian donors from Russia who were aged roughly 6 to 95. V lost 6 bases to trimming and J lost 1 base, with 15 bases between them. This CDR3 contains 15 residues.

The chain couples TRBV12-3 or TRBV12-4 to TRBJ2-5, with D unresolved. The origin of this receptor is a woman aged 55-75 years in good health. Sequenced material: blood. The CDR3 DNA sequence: TGTGCCAGCAGCCCCGTAGTTTATCCCCAAGAGACCCAGTACTTC. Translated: CASSPVVYPQETQYF.